This entry describes one T cell receptor beta chain. Antigen specificity is unknown. This sample was included in a study of CD8+CD57+ T cells in acquired aplastic anemia. As for the study in general: Sorted cells (CD4+ and CD8+) yielded DNA amounts that averaged roughly 3 ug. Study findings and constraints: Patients and controls shared about 30 CD8+ CDR3 sequences, which appeared highly expressed in patients and within their immunodominant clones.

CDR1 and CDR2 from the germline V gene are DFQATT and SNEGSKA (reference sequence). The V end lost 6 bases, the J end lost 13 bases, and 15 bases lay between the germline ends. CDR3 length equals 10 residues. Genomic DNA provided the template from which TCR beta VDJ and CDR3 profiles were obtained. TCRdb reprocessed the reads via MiXCR and lists one record per CDR3 protein. The repertoire holds 150,000 to 200,000 distinct CDR3 sequences, with 64% as singletons. The rearrangement uses TRBV20-1 and TRBJ1-2; TRBD1 might be the D (6 bases). The sequence derives from a human donor with severe aplastic anemia or a healthy control (not recorded which). Sequenced material: sorted CD4+, CD8+, or CD8+CD57+ T cells (not recorded which) from PBMCs. CDR3 DNA: TGCAGTGCCCGCCATGGGGGCCCCACCTTC. It encodes CSARHGGPTF.